This is a list of T cell receptor beta chains from one sample in a study of molecular identifiers for immune sequencing clone quantification. TCRdb re-derived calls from the PCR reads in MiXCR, one entry per CDR3 protein. The profile covers about 320,000 distinct CDR3 sequences, with roughly 24% appearing a single time and about 0.74% taken by the ten largest. Sequenced: naive CD8+ T cells from blood, with Jurkat cell RNA spiked in. Receptors were obtained from a human donor in good health. Some libraries in this study had Jurkat cell RNA spiked in. The conserved cysteine and the conserved F or W are not part of the CDR3 here. Clone size, where shown, is once, few, many, or a class for clones that have expanded.

v_call,clone_size,cdr3_aa
TRBV7-9,NA,ASSPGLGSNQPQH
TRBV27,many,ASSPGTSGSTDTQY
TRBV11-2,few,ASSHVRRDTQY
TRBV27,NA,ASSSRPALDTTQY
TRBV28,NA,ASSPREYEQY
TRBV11-2,NA,ASSRGRGGVGSTEAF
TRBV15,NA,ATSKSRDSLREKLF
TRBV20-1,many,SARDLNRGGEQY
TRBV29-1,many,SVELRDRVLYEQY
TRBV23-1,few,ASSHWTGLGKNIQY
TRBV7-9,many,ASSLGQGEAF
TRBV25-1,NA,ASSSGNGYT
TRBV10-3,few,AISESGTTTEQETQY
TRBV20-1,few,SARPGLAGVVLLYEQY
TRBV10-1,few,ASSAGTYNTEAF
TRBV12-3/TRBV12-4,few,ASSPETSNAYEQY
TRBV24-1,many,ATNPRVSYEQY
TRBV7-9,few,ASSLWDRGSYEQY
TRBV24-1,many,ATSASTGELF
TRBV10-3,few,AISPSSEQF
TRBV20-1,many,SARAGSAYEQY
TRBV6-1,NA,ANTRAGWTEAF
TRBV30,few,AWEGSTDTQY
TRBV3-1,NA,ASSQGQHYEQY
TRBV9,NA,ASSSDVNTEAF
TRBV4-1,many,ASSQDSGGGETQY
TRBV7-9,NA,ASSHGQGGLTGANVLT
TRBV12-3/TRBV12-4,NA,ASSAGGPTDTQY
TRBV15,many,ATSISTDTQY
TRBV14,NA,ASSQERPTVNEQY
TRBV7-9,NA,ASSAPQAGEQY
TRBV7-9,NA,ASSQSRDRVGEQY
TRBV2,few,ASSVGGSGNYGYT
TRBV20-1,many,SAQTTSYNEQF
TRBV19,many,ASSIGSWKSASTDTQY
TRBV5-6,NA,ASSLQAVIETQY
TRBV2,many,ASSEVAGFSYEQY
TRBV7-2,NA,ASSPSLWGEGETGYT
TRBV27,many,ASSPGTRYTEAF
TRBV10-3,few,ATYSPGTVNTEAF
TRBV4-3,NA,AGSQDRTSDFYEQY
TRBV5-6,many,ASSLVAQTDTQY
TRBV3-1,few,ASSQLSGGDIDTQY